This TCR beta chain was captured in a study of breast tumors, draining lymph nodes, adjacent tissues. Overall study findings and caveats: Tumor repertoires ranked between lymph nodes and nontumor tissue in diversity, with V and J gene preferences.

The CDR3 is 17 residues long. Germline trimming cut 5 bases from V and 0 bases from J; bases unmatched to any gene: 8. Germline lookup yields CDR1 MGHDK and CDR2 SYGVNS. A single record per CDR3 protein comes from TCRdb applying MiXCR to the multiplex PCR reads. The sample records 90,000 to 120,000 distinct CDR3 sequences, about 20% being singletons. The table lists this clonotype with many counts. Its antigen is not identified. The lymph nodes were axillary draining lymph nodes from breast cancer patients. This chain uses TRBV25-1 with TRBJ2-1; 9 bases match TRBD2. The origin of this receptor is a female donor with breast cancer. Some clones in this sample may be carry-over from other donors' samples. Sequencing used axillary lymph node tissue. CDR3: CASSRRLAENSYNEQFF. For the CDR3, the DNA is TGTGCCAGCAGTAGACGACTAGCGGAAAACTCCTACAATGAGCAGTTCTTC.